These 13 T cell receptor beta chains came from one sample sequenced in a study of T cell responses to AZD1222 COVID-19 vaccine. Some clones are missing from TCRdb's copy, which holds only in-frame ones; the method was immunoSEQ multiplex PCR. Among over 65,000 clones listed, about 72% were seen once. Sequencing was performed on peripheral blood, taken on day 0 of AZD1222 vaccination. The receptors were sampled from an adult in good health.

The rearrangement uses TRBV5-8 and TRBJ1-5; no definite D call. Per germline, CDR1 SGHTS and CDR2 YDEGEE. With 0 bases removed from V and 0 bases from J, the gap between germline ends came to 13 bases. The CDR3 is 17 residues long. The CDR3 sequence: CASSLASEGFSNQPQHF. CDR3 DNA sequence: TGTGCCAGCAGCTTGGCCTCCGAGGGATTTAGCAATCAGCCCCAGCATTTT. The entire variable domain, with the rest obtained from reference TRBV5-8 and TRBJ1-5, is as follows: EAGVTQSPTHLIKTRGQQATLRCSPISGHTSVYWYQQALGLGLQFLLWYDEGEERNRGNFPPRFSGRQFPNYSSELNVNALELEDSALYLCASSLASEGFSNQPQHFGDGTRLSIL.

The chain joins TRBV27 to TRBJ1-5; 9 bases map to TRBD1. The CDR3 is 17 amino acids. Germline lookup yields CDR1 MNHEY and CDR2 SMNVEV (reference sequence). V lost 6 bases to trimming and J lost 4 bases; unmatched junction nucleotides: 13. The CDR3 protein is CASSLASSGTGNQPQHF. Written as DNA, the CDR3 is TGTGCCAGCAGCCTGGCCAGCAGCGGGACAGGGAATCAGCCCCAGCATTTT.

The V and J genes are TRBV18 and TRBJ2-5; TRBD1 is a possible D gene (5 bases). Trimming took off 4 bases at V and 6 bases at J, with 15 bases between the two ends. This CDR3 region has 14 residues. Germline V CDR1 and CDR2: KGHSH, LQKENI. This chain's CDR3 is CASSRQSNPQTQYF. DNA for the CDR3: TGTGCCAGCTCACGACAGTCTAATCCCCAGACCCAGTACTTC.

This clone was picked up a small number of times. This chain uses TRBV19 with TRBJ2-1; D is ambiguous. Trimming left V 5 bases short and J 0 bases short, with 11 bases between. The germline V gene has CDR1 LNHDA and CDR2 SQIVND (reference sequence). The CDR3 loop spans 15 amino acids. The DNA for the CDR3 is TGTGCCAGTAGTCCGGCCAGGAGCTCCTACAATGAGCAGTTCTTC. It codes for CASSPARSSYNEQFF. The variable domain in full, completed from reference TRBV19 and TRBJ2-1, reads DGGITQSPKYLFRKEGQNVTLSCEQNLNHDAMYWYRQDPGQGLRLIYYSQIVNDFQKGDIAEGYSVSREKKESFPLTVTSAQKNPTAFYLCASSPARSSYNEQFFGPGTRLTVL.

J is TRBJ2-3 and V is TRBV18; 9 bases align to TRBD1. Unmatched junction bases numbered 4, after V lost 6 bases and J lost 0 bases. Germline assignment: CDR1 KGHSH and CDR2 LQKENI. The CDR3 sequence is 15 residues long. CDR3 coding DNA: TGTGCCAGCTCCTACAGGGGGCCAAGCACAGATACGCAGTATTTT. Translation gives CASSYRGPSTDTQYF. Drawing the rest from reference TRBV18 and TRBJ2-3, the complete variable domain is NAGVMQNPRHLVRRRGQEARLRCSPMKGHSHVYWYRQLPEEGLKFMVYLQKENIIDESGMPKERFSAEFPKEGPSILRIQQVVRGDSAAYFCASSYRGPSTDTQYFGPGTRLTVL.

V and J are TRBV28 and TRBJ2-3; 11 bases align to TRBD2. CDR1 and CDR2 from the germline V gene are MDHEN and SYDVKM. The CDR3 contains 13 residues. V shed 6 bases, J shed 8 bases, and the junction held 4 bases outside the gene matches. The CDR3 here is CASRTSGTVTQYF. CDR3 in DNA: TGTGCCAGCAGGACTAGCGGGACGGTTACGCAGTATTTT.

The chain has TRBV28 and TRBJ2-7; D remains ambiguous. Germline values: CDR1 MDHEN, CDR2 SYDVKM. The CDR3 loop spans 11 amino acids. Trimming pared 6 bases from V and 3 bases from J, leaving 6 bases between. Here the CDR3 reads CASSIYYEQYF. The CDR3 DNA sequence: TGTGCCAGCAGCATATACTACGAGCAGTACTTC.

This clone was found a few times. This chain links TRBV19 with TRBJ1-1; D gene ambiguous. This CDR3 is 14 amino acids long. The germline V gene encodes CDR1 LNHDA and CDR2 SQIVND (reference sequence). Trimming pared 4 bases from V and 1 base from J, leaving 10 bases between. The CDR3 is CASSTTNANTEAFF. The CDR3 DNA is TGTGCCAGTAGTACGACAAATGCGAACACTGAAGCTTTCTTT.

This rearrangement joins TRBV30 to TRBJ2-1; 7 bases line up with TRBD2. Trimming cost V 2 bases and J 9 bases; bases outside gene matches: 13. The CDR3 has 15 residues. CDR1 and CDR2 (germline): GTSNPN, SVGIG (reference sequence). DNA for the CDR3: TGTGCCTGGAGTTCTCTAGCGGTCAGAAGGCGTGAGCAGTTCTTC. This encodes CAWSSLAVRRREQFF. The whole variable domain, filled in from reference TRBV30 and TRBJ2-1, reads SQTIHQWPATLVQPVGSPLSLECTVEGTSNPNLYWYRQAAGRGLQLLFYSVGIGQISSEVPQNLSASRPQDRQFILSSKKLLLSDSGFYLCAWSSLAVRRREQFFGPGTRLTVL.

The chain couples TRBV9 to TRBJ2-3, with 8 positions matching TRBD2. The CDR3 length is 16 residues. Germline V CDR1 and CDR2: SGDLS, YYNGEE. The V and J ends lost 0 bases and 3 bases, in that order; junction bases with no gene match: 6. The CDR3 region has the DNA TGTGCCAGCAGCGTAGACCTGCGGGAGGCGACAGATACGCAGTATTTT. This sequence encodes CASSVDLREATDTQYF.

This sequence joins TRBV27 and TRBJ2-1; TRBD2 aligns across 11 bases. The CDR3 loop spans 16 amino acids. Germline trimming cut 5 bases from V and 6 bases from J; bases unmatched to any gene: 9. CDR1 MNHEY and CDR2 SMNVEV come from the germline V gene (reference sequence). The CDR3 bases are TGTGCCAGCAGTGAACATACTAGCGGGAGAGGCAATGAGCAGTTCTTC. Its translation is CASSEHTSGRGNEQFF.

V is TRBV6-5 and J is TRBJ2-1; 10 nucleotides match TRBD2. The length of the CDR3 is 14 residues. CDR1 and CDR2 (germline): MNHEY, SVGAGI. With 4 bases clipped from V and 5 bases from J, the junction kept 2 bases outside the gene matches. The CDR3, as DNA: TGTGCCAGCAGTTTAGCGGGGGGCCACAATGAGCAGTTCTTC. Translated, it gives CASSLAGGHNEQFF.

V usage is TRBV11-3 and J usage is TRBJ2-7, with D possibly being TRBD1 (5 bases). From germline, CDR1 is SGHNT and CDR2 YENEEA. The V end lost 1 base, the J end lost 7 bases, and 11 bases lay between the germline ends. The CDR3 spans 13 residues. For the CDR3, the DNA is TGTGCCAGCAGCTTAGGGCAGGGATGGGAGCAGTACTTC. The encoded protein is CASSLGQGWEQYF.